This note documents a single T cell receptor beta chain sequence. These data belong to a study of Graves' ophthalmopathy and Graves' hyperthyroidism. The CDR3 consists of 15 residues. Germline V gene data show CDR1 as SGHAT and CDR2 as FQDESV (reference sequence). V was clipped by 7 bases and J by 0 bases, with 16 bases between them. Investigators amplified TCR beta CDR3 regions from RNA transcripts. Amplification began with first-round RT-PCR using HTBI primers, then second-round multiplex PCR was performed. TCRdb ran MiXCR on the multiplex PCR reads and lists one entry per CDR3 protein. The sample lists 650,000 to 900,000 distinct CDR3 sequences, 40% occurring once.

Sequenced input: peripheral blood. This sequence originates from an adult man with Graves' ophthalmopathy. V usage is TRBV11-1 and J usage is TRBJ2-7; a possible D gene is TRBD2 (5 bases). CDR3 nucleotides: TGTGCCAGCACCAGGCTTCGGGATAGCTCCTACGAGCAGTACTTC. Its translation: CASTRLRDSSYEQYF. Looking up the rest from reference TRBV11-1 and TRBJ2-7 gives the full variable domain: EAEVAQSPRYKITEKSQAVAFWCDPISGHATLYWYRQILGQGPELLVQFQDESVVDDSQLPKDRFSAERLKGVDSTLKIQPAELGDSAMYLCASTRLRDSSYEQYFGPGTRLTVT.